Listed below are T cell receptor beta chains from one sample, sequenced in a study of cytomegalovirus exposure and HLA in healthy donors. Data came from immunoSEQ multiplex PCR; TCRdb stores just in-frame clones and leaves some out. Among approximately 93,000 clones listed, 75% to 80% were seen once. The sequenced sample was PBMCs. The receptor set was obtained from a woman aged 40 to 50 in good health and CMV-seronegative. CDR3s include the opening cysteine and the closing phenylalanine or tryptophan.

V: TRBV6-6; J: TRBJ1-3; CDR3: CASTLRASFSGNTIYF
V: TRBV28; J: TRBJ1-5; CDR3: CASFGGFRNQPQHF
V: TRBV9; J: TRBJ2-1; CDR3: CASSEGLAGDNEQFF
V: TRBV30; J: TRBJ1-1; CDR3: CAWSRREVVSTEAFF
V: TRBV5-4; J: TRBJ2-3; CDR3: CASSQDWRGSTDTQYF
V: TRBV30; J: TRBJ1-2; CDR3: CAWRRAGVAGYTF
V: TRBV7-2; J: TRBJ1-1; CDR3: CASSSTGGRLTEAFF
V: TRBV12-5; J: TRBJ1-5; CDR3: CASGPERGYKEVSNQPQHF
V: TRBV19; J: TRBJ1-6; CDR3: CASSIHRGPPLHF
V: TRBV30; J: TRBJ1-1; CDR3: CAWSSTTGGYTEAFF
V: TRBV7-9; J: TRBJ1-2; CDR3: CASSLGGGSHF
V: TRBV27; J: TRBJ1-1; CDR3: CASSLTAALSLQAFF
V: TRBV7-9; J: TRBJ1-1; CDR3: CASSQKPGRENTEAFF